This entry is about one TCR beta chain. The target antigen is unknown. Other DNA sequences within the sample encode an identical CDR3. PCR involved 60 Vbeta and 13 Jbeta primers. Sequenced by immunoSEQ multiplex PCR; TCRdb stores in-frame clones only, minus some. Altogether about 260,000 clones are present, 80% to 90% being singletons, with the ten largest covering roughly 2%. Healthy donors of bone marrow made up the group. The ends were cut back, 5 bases at V and 3 bases at J, with 13 bases in the middle. Germline V lookup: CDR1 LNHDA, CDR2 SQIVND (reference sequence). The CDR3 has 15 residues. The sample comes from a study of cytomegalovirus exposure and HLA in healthy donors. Regarding the study as a whole: Cytomegalovirus status was reportedly diagnosed by the classifier with high specificity and sensitivity. Many donors carried some public TCRs, although rarity characterized most TCR sequences. Another analysis was done later, and it associated around 15,000 TCR beta sequences with HLA alleles at 0.05 false discovery rate.

Sample: PBMCs. This TCR came from a middle-aged woman in good health and CMV-seropositive. The chain couples TRBV19 to TRBJ1-4; tentative D call: TRBD1 (5 bases). The CDR3: CASSATGSANEKLFF. The CDR3 DNA follows: TGTGCCAGTAGTGCAACAGGTTCCGCTAATGAAAAACTGTTTTTT. The full variable domain, with the rest looked up from reference TRBV19 and TRBJ1-4, is DGGITQSPKYLFRKEGQNVTLSCEQNLNHDAMYWYRQDPGQGLRLIYYSQIVNDFQKGDIAEGYSVSREKKESFPLTVTSAQKNPTAFYLCASSATGSANEKLFFGSGTQLSVL.